A single sample is the source of the 26 T cell receptor beta chains below, sequenced in a study of T-cell reconstitution after alpha-beta-depleted transplantation in children (dated by TCRdb to the mid-2010s). Library preparation used PCR. The run used an Illumina HiSeq 2500. To normalize quantification of the TCRbeta repertoire, the TCR libraries were built with molecular barcoding that relied on unique molecular identifiers. TCRdb reprocessed the public reads (quality trimming at Q25 with fastp, clone calling with MiXCR) and kept in-frame beta chains. For every CDR3 protein sequence, its rows merge into one entry that carries the most common genes and DNA. This sample gives 240,000 or so distinct CDR3 sequences in total; 12% of them show up just once. The ten largest make up about 2.6% of the sample. The sequencing here drew on PBMCs from the stem cell graft donor, taken from the stem cell graft. The origin of the receptors is a human donor who donated a stem cell graft to a child with acute lymphoblastic leukemia.

Many counts were recorded for this clonotype. The CDR3 is CASKALAGVADTQYF. The CDR3 nucleotides are TGTGCCAGCAAGGCGCTAGCGGGAGTGGCAGATACGCAGTATTTT. This chain uses TRBV2 with TRBJ2-3, with TRBD2 matching over 10 bases. Per germline, CDR1 SNHLY and CDR2 FYNNEI. Trimming at V came to 7 bases and at J to 4 bases, leaving 8 bases not matched to a gene. CDR3 size: 15 residues.

This clonotype was found many times. The chain couples TRBV15 to TRBJ2-1; D may match TRBD1 or TRBD2 (5 bases each). This CDR3 region has 15 residues. The V gene's germline CDR1 is LNHNV and CDR2 YYDKDF (reference sequence). Trimming left V 3 bases short and J 8 bases short, with 17 bases between. This CDR3 reads CATSRELVVGDEQFF. As DNA, the CDR3 is TGTGCCACCAGCAGGGAATTAGTTGTGGGGGATGAGCAGTTCTTC.

This clonotype was detected ten times or more. J is TRBJ2-1 and V is TRBV9; D is perhaps TRBD1 (5 bases). Germline CDR1 is SGDLS and CDR2 is YYNGEE. V dropped 0 bases and J dropped 3 bases, with 13 bases sitting between them. The CDR3 sequence is 16 residues long. CDR3 coding DNA: TGTGCCAGCAGCGTAGAGGCAGGGATTTTCTACAATGAGCAGTTCTTC. It specifies CASSVEAGIFYNEQFF.

This clonotype has a count of ten or more. The J gene is TRBJ1-3, the V gene TRBV10-3; 9 bases agree with TRBD1. V dropped 6 bases and J dropped 5; count of bases not matched to a gene: 5. The CDR3 covers 14 residues. CDR1 is ENHRY, CDR2 SYGVKD, per germline. CDR3 region: CAISGGQGRNTIYF. The CDR3 DNA reads as TGTGCCATCAGCGGGGGACAGGGCAGAAACACCATATATTTT.

The chain uses TRBV20-1 and TRBJ2-1; TRBD2 aligns across 8 bases. Germline V lookup: CDR1 DFQATT, CDR2 SNEGSKA (reference sequence). This CDR3 is built from 17 residues. The V segment lost 5 bases and the J segment 3 bases; nucleotides outside the gene matches: 15. CDR3 DNA sequence: TGCAGTGCTGACTCGGGTGAGGGCGGGGGGTTCTACAATGAGCAGTTCTTC. Protein product: CSADSGEGGGFYNEQFF.

This clonotype occurred many times. This chain links TRBV20-1 with TRBJ1-5; D is undetermined. The CDR3 covers 14 residues. V dropped 0 bases and J dropped 3 bases, with 9 bases sitting between them. The germline V gene encodes CDR1 DFQATT and CDR2 SNEGSKA (reference sequence). The chain's CDR3 is CSARETIPNQPQHF. The CDR3, as DNA: TGCAGTGCTAGAGAGACAATCCCCAATCAGCCCCAGCATTTT.

There are many counts of this clonotype. The gene calls are TRBV7-2 and TRBJ2-4; 8 nucleotides agree with TRBD2. In germline, CDR1 is SGHTA, CDR2 FQGNSA. Trimming at V came to 2 bases and at J to 7 bases, leaving 4 bases not matched to a gene. The CDR3 totals 14 residues. CDR3 in DNA: TGTGCCAGCAGCTTAACGCGGGGGGTTAACATTCAGTACTTC. Translation: CASSLTRGVNIQYF.

This clonotype appeared many times. The chain uses TRBV20-1 and TRBJ1-2; 9 bases fit TRBD1. Germline CDR1 and CDR2: DFQATT and SNEGSKA (reference sequence). This CDR3 is 12 amino acids long. The ends lost 6 bases at V and 8 bases at J; junction bases unmatched: 7. The CDR3 loop reads CSATGGASGYTF. The CDR3 DNA reads as TGCAGTGCGACAGGGGGTGCATCGGGCTACACCTTC.

Many counts were recorded for this clonotype. V gene TRBV28 combines with J gene TRBJ1-1; 11 nucleotides line up with TRBD1. This CDR3 has 15 residues. The V gene end was trimmed by 5 bases and the J gene end by 5 bases; junction bases not matched to a gene: 7. The V gene's germline CDR1 is MDHEN and CDR2 SYDVKM. The CDR3 DNA follows: TGTGCCAGCAGTGACTCCGGGACAGGGGGAACTGAAGCTTTCTTT. Translated, it gives CASSDSGTGGTEAFF.

This sequence joins TRBV7-2 and TRBJ2-7, with D maybe TRBD2 (7 bases). The CDR3 consists of 14 residues. Looked up from germline, CDR1 is SGHTA and CDR2 is FQGNSA. The germline V and J ends were trimmed by 4 bases and 7 bases, with 17 bases remaining between them. CDR3 sequence: CASSSGGGGGEQYF. The DNA for the CDR3 is TGTGCCAGCAGCTCCGGGGGAGGGGGTGGGGAGCAGTACTTC.

This clonotype was seen at least ten times. The rearrangement joins TRBV28 to TRBJ2-1, with D perhaps TRBD1 (5 bases). The germline V and J ends were trimmed by 6 bases and 11 bases, with 14 bases remaining between them. The CDR3 has 12 residues. The germline CDR1 and CDR2 sequences are MDHEN and SYDVKM. The DNA of the CDR3 is TGTGCCAGCAGCCCCTTCCAGGGTCAGCAGTTCTTC. This sequence encodes CASSPFQGQQFF.

This sequence joins TRBV10-2 and TRBJ1-2, with D unresolved. V lost 6 bases and J 4 bases, leaving 15 bases between the germline ends. The length of the CDR3 is 14 residues. Germline V gives CDR1 WSHSY, CDR2 SAAADI. The CDR3 coding sequence is TGCGCCAGCAGCCCCGGCGGGTCGGGCTATGGCTACACCTTC. This sequence encodes CASSPGGSGYGYTF.

The chain couples TRBV5-6 to TRBJ1-1; 9 bases align to TRBD1. The CDR3 covers 15 residues. V gave up 3 bases and J gave up 4 bases; unmatched junction bases: 7. Germline V gene lookup returns CDR1 SGHDT and CDR2 YYEEEE. Written as DNA, the CDR3 is TGTGCCAGCAGCTCTCCTGCGACAGGGGGCACTGAAGCTTTCTTT. Its translation is CASSSPATGGTEAFF.

This clonotype was counted at least ten times. The CDR3 DNA follows: TGTGCCAGCAGCTCGGGACCAGAAGCTTTCTTT. It codes for CASSSGPEAFF. The gene calls are TRBV7-9 and TRBJ1-1; D might be TRBD1 (5 bases). CDR3 size: 11 residues. Deletions cut 4 bases from V and 8 bases from J, with 8 bases between. The germline V gene has CDR1 SEHNR and CDR2 FQNEAQ (reference sequence). Full variable domain (missing parts from reference TRBV7-9 and TRBJ1-1): DTGVSQNPRHKITKRGQNVTFRCDPISEHNRLYWYRQTLGQGPEFLTYFQNEAQLEKSRLLSDRFSAERPKGSFSTLEIQRTEQGDSAMYLCASSSGPEAFFGQGTRLTVV.

In its sample, this clonotype was seen many times. The J gene is TRBJ1-6, the V gene TRBV7-2; D gene uncertain. The CDR3 totals 13 residues. CDR1 and CDR2 (germline): SGHTA, FQGNSA. V was clipped by 6 bases and J by 7 bases, with 10 bases between them. CDR3 in amino acids: CASRQQTNSPLHF. The CDR3 DNA is TGTGCCAGCAGGCAACAGACGAATTCACCCCTCCACTTT.

This clonotype was found many times. The chain has TRBV25-1 and TRBJ2-7, with 9 bases matching TRBD1. The J segment lost 3 bases and the V segment lost 3 bases, leaving 9 bases of the junction unmatched. This CDR3 has 16 amino acids. Germline V gene data show CDR1 as MGHDK and CDR2 as SYGVNS. CDR3 in DNA: TGTGCCAGCAGTGACGCCCGGGACAGGGCAAGCTACGAGCAGTACTTC. Its protein product is CASSDARDRASYEQYF.

This clonotype was counted many times. V usage is TRBV7-2 and J usage is TRBJ1-5; D remains ambiguous. The CDR3 is made up of 13 amino acids. V lost 1 base and J lost 7, with 8 bases in between. Looked up from germline, CDR1 is SGHTA and CDR2 is FQGNSA. The CDR3 loop is CASSLDDLQPQHF. CDR3 sequence (DNA): TGTGCCAGCAGCTTAGACGATCTGCAGCCCCAGCATTTT.

On this clonotype: Just one base apart from a much larger clone, this may be a read error. This chain joins TRBV5-1 and TRBJ2-2, with D hard to call. CDR3 size: 13 residues. Germline V gene sequence: CDR1 SGHRS, CDR2 YFSETQ. V dropped 4 bases and J dropped 2 bases, with 6 bases sitting between them. The chain's CDR3 is CASSVPNTGELFF. In DNA form, the CDR3 reads TGCGCCAGCAGCGTCCCCAACACCGGGGAGCTGTTTTTT.

This clonotype was seen many times. The rearrangement uses TRBV3-1 and TRBJ2-5, with a weak D call TRBD2 (5 bases). Trimming left V 0 bases short and J 7 bases short, with 15 bases between. The CDR3 is 15 amino acids. Germline CDR1 and CDR2: LGHDT and YNNKEL (reference sequence). For the CDR3, the DNA is TGTGCCAGCAGCCAAGATAGTTTTCCGGCGGGGACCCAGTACTTC. Its translation is CASSQDSFPAGTQYF.

This clonotype was counted once. Possible read error: a much larger clone is one base away. The V gene is TRBV4-3, the J gene TRBJ1-2, with D tentatively TRBD1 (6 bases). The germline CDR1 and CDR2 sequences are LGHNA and YSLEER. Trimming cost V 4 bases and J 3 bases, with 18 bases left between them. This CDR3 is built from 16 residues. This chain's CDR3 is CASSPEGGRFHYGYTF. DNA of the CDR3: TGCGCCAGCAGCCCGGAGGGGGGGCGGTTCCACTATGGCTACACCTTC.

This clonotype was seen at least ten times. This chain connects TRBV29-1 to TRBJ2-1; D might be TRBD1 (6 bases). The CDR3 covers 14 residues. V was cut by 4 bases and J by 7 bases, with 17 bases left in between. Germline CDR1 reads SQVTM; CDR2 reads ANQGSEA. This CDR3 reads CSVVKAGVQNEQFF. The DNA for the CDR3 is TGCAGCGTTGTTAAGGCAGGGGTGCAAAATGAGCAGTTCTTC.

This clonotype was seen ten or more times. V is TRBV20-1 and J is TRBJ1-4, with unresolved D. V was pared by 3 bases and J by 4 bases, with 12 bases between. The CDR3 sequence is 14 residues long. Germline V gene sequence: CDR1 DFQATT, CDR2 SNEGSKA (reference sequence). CDR3: CSASWVGNNEKLFF. The CDR3 nucleotides read TGCAGTGCTAGTTGGGTCGGCAATAATGAAAAACTGTTTTTT.

The table lists this clonotype with many counts. V usage is TRBV9 and J usage is TRBJ2-5, with a possible D match to TRBD2 (6 bases). Trimming shortened V by 6 bases and J by 2 bases, and 17 bases separated the two germline ends. The CDR3 is 15 residues long. The germline CDR1 and CDR2 sequences are SGDLS and YYNGEE. The CDR3 DNA reads as TGTGCCAGCACCCAAGGAGGACTAACACAAGAGACCCAGTACTTC. Protein: CASTQGGLTQETQYF.

This clonotype came up many times. The chain combines TRBV9 with TRBJ1-5, with D unclear. This CDR3 region has 15 residues. Between the trimmed V and J ends, which lost 0 bases and 3 bases, there was a span of 10 bases. Per germline, CDR1 SGDLS and CDR2 YYNGEE. The CDR3 is CASSVEGSYNQPQHF. The CDR3 coding sequence is TGTGCCAGCAGCGTAGAAGGTAGTTACAATCAGCCCCAGCATTTT.

This clonotype was counted a single time. At one of its ends the junction is not consistent with the germline gene, which may arise from a read error. This sequence joins TRBV20-1 and TRBJ1-5, with 9 bases aligning to TRBD1. This CDR3 is built from 15 residues. CDR1 is DFQATT and CDR2 is SNEGSKA in the germline V gene (reference sequence). This chain's CDR3 is CCARDGQGSNQPQHF. CDR3 in DNA: TGCTGTGCTAGAGACGGACAGGGGAGCAATCAGCCCCAGCATTTT.

This clonotype was seen only a few times. This chain links TRBV20-1 with TRBJ1-2; the match to TRBD1 covers 7 bases. This CDR3 spans 18 amino acids. After removal of 0 bases from V and 0 bases from J, the junction contained 13 bases not matched to a gene. The germline V gene has CDR1 DFQATT and CDR2 SNEGSKA (reference sequence). CDR3: CSARDPGGGALSNYGYTF. The DNA for the CDR3 is TGCAGTGCTAGAGATCCGGGAGGGGGCGCACTCTCTAACTATGGCTACACCTTC.